This entry lists 15 T cell receptor beta chains sequenced from one sample in a study of breast tumors, draining lymph nodes, adjacent tissues (dated by TCRdb to the mid-2010s). Receptor amplification or capture employed multiplex PCR. Sequencing instrument: Illumina HiSeq 2000. TCRdb reprocessed the public reads (quality trimming at Q25 with fastp, clone calling with MiXCR) and kept in-frame beta chains. Records with the same CDR3 protein are collapsed into one entry carrying the most frequent genes and DNA. This sample holds about 14,000 distinct CDR3 sequences; around 59% were observed only once. Clones ranked in the top ten supply roughly 31% of the sample. Input material: tumor-adjacent breast tissue. The origin of the receptors is a female donor with breast cancer. Some clones in this sample may be carry-over from other donors' samples.

The chain has TRBV29-1 and TRBJ2-3; 10 bases are a match to TRBD2. Trimming at V came to 7 bases and at J to 5 bases, leaving 3 bases not matched to a gene. CDR3 length: 12 amino acids. Germline V lookup: CDR1 SQVTM, CDR2 ANQGSEA. CDR3 sequence reads: CSAGTSEDTQYF. In DNA form, the CDR3 reads TGCAGCGCCGGGACTAGCGAAGATACGCAGTATTTT.

The table lists this clonotype with many counts. A much larger clone is a single base away; this may be a read error. This chain joins TRBV5-8 and TRBJ2-3; D unresolved. This CDR3 region has 14 residues. Germline V gene data show CDR1 as SGHTS and CDR2 as YDEGEE. Deletions cut 7 bases from V and 6 bases from J, with 18 bases between. The CDR3 DNA follows: TGTGCCAGCGAGTCATCTAGATCCCCTGATACGCAGTATTTT. Its protein product is CASESSRSPDTQYF.

This clonotype was counted at least ten times. This chain uses TRBV7-9 with TRBJ2-5; 8 positions match TRBD2. Losses at the gene ends were 5 bases for V and 5 bases for J; bases not matched to a gene: 4. The germline V gene encodes CDR1 SEHNR and CDR2 FQNEAQ (reference sequence). The CDR3 is 13 amino acids. CDR3 sequence (DNA): TGTGCCAGCAGCCCGACTAGCGCGGAGACCCAGTACTTC. It specifies CASSPTSAETQYF.

V and J are TRBV15 and TRBJ2-1; TRBD2 matches 7 bases. Germline V gives CDR1 LNHNV, CDR2 YYDKDF (reference sequence). With 2 bases clipped from V and 4 bases from J, the junction kept 11 bases outside the gene matches. The CDR3 covers 17 residues. The CDR3 DNA is TGTGCCACCAGCAGAACTCGAAGCGGGATCGCTTACAATGAGCAGTTCTTC. Protein: CATSRTRSGIAYNEQFF.

The genes are TRBV9 and TRBJ2-1; D perhaps matches TRBD2 (6 bases). From germline, CDR1 is SGDLS and CDR2 YYNGEE. This CDR3 has 15 residues. V lost 3 bases to trimming and J lost 10 bases, with 20 bases between them. CDR3: CASSAHRGSGTEQFF. The CDR3 DNA reads as TGTGCCAGCAGCGCACATCGGGGGTCCGGAACGGAGCAGTTCTTC.

This clonotype was counted a few times. One junction end disagrees with the germline gene, perhaps due to a read error. This sequence joins TRBV28 and TRBJ2-3, with a weak D call TRBD2 (5 bases). CDR1 and CDR2 (germline): MDHEN, SYDVKM. This CDR3 is 16 amino acids long. The DNA for the CDR3 is TGTGCCAGCAGTTTACGTCGGGGTAGCGCCACAGATACGCGGTATTTT. This encodes CASSLRRGSATDTRYF.

This clonotype is deemed medium-sized (0.01 to 0.1%). The chain employs TRBV2 and TRBJ2-3, with D perhaps TRBD1 or TRBD2 (5 bases each). The CDR3 has 14 amino acids. Trimming removed 6 bases at V and 4 bases at J, with 14 bases between. The germline gives CDR1 SNHLY, CDR2 FYNNEI. This chain's CDR3 is CASSGEVGADTQYF. For the CDR3, the DNA is TGTGCCAGCAGCGGGGAAGTGGGGGCAGATACGCAGTATTTT.

This CDR3 is CAALKGLSSGNTIYF. The DNA of the CDR3 is TGTGCCGCTCTCAAAGGATTGAGCTCTGGAAACACCATATATTTT. The gene calls are TRBV10-3 and TRBJ1-3, with D unclear. CDR3 length: 15 amino acids. The germline V gene encodes CDR1 ENHRY and CDR2 SYGVKD. The germline V and J ends were trimmed by 11 bases and 0 bases, with 17 bases remaining between them.

The chain couples TRBV6-2 or TRBV6-3 to TRBJ2-7; D ambiguous. The CDR3 covers 14 residues. The germline gives CDR1 MNHEY, CDR2 SVGEGT. V was cut by 6 bases and J by 1 base, with 13 bases left in between. CDR3 coding DNA: TGTGCCAGCAGCAAACAAAGCCGTTCCTACGAGCAGTACGTC. It translates to CASSKQSRSYEQYV.

This clonotype appeared many times. A much larger clone lies a single base off, so this may be a read error. This chain uses TRBV7-2 with TRBJ2-3; 7 bases map to TRBD2. Germline CDR1 SGHTA, CDR2 FQGNSA. The ends lost 0 bases at V and 1 base at J; junction bases unmatched: 4. The CDR3 runs to 16 residues. The CDR3, as DNA: TGTGCCAGCAGCTTAGCACCAACTAGCGGCACAGATACGCAGTATTTT. It encodes CASSLAPTSGTDTQYF.

The chain uses TRBV27 and TRBJ2-7; perhaps TRBD2 as D (5 bases). Looked up from germline, CDR1 is MNHEY and CDR2 is SMNVEV (reference sequence). Trimming shortened V by 2 bases and J by 0 bases, and 8 bases separated the two germline ends. The CDR3 has 14 amino acids. CDR3 in amino acids: CASSLRGNSYEQYF. Here the CDR3 DNA reads TGTGCCAGCAGTTTAAGAGGGAACTCCTACGAGCAGTACTTC.

This clonotype appeared many times. J is TRBJ2-1 and V is TRBV5-6, with D perhaps being TRBD1 or TRBD2 (6 bases each). The CDR3 runs to 14 residues. Germline lookup yields CDR1 SGHDT and CDR2 YYEEEE. V gave up 5 bases and J gave up 4 bases, with 13 bases separating them. CDR3: CASRPPGAYNEQFF. The CDR3 nucleotides read TGTGCCAGCAGACCGCCGGGGGCATACAATGAGCAGTTCTTC.

The chain carries TRBV20-1 and TRBJ1-2; perhaps TRBD1 as D (6 bases). CDR3 length: 12 residues. Germline CDR1 reads DFQATT; CDR2 reads SNEGSKA (reference sequence). The germline V and J ends were trimmed by 3 bases and 10 bases, with 15 bases remaining between them. Here the CDR3 DNA reads TGCAGTGCTAGCCTCGGGGGGCAAGACTACACCTTC. Protein sequence: CSASLGGQDYTF.

This chain connects TRBV29-1 to TRBJ1-5; D gene uncertain. The V end was cut by 4 bases, the J end by 2 bases, with 0 bases between. CDR1 and CDR2 from the germline V gene are SQVTM and ANQGSEA. There are 10 residues in the CDR3. The CDR3 DNA is TGCAGCGTTGGCAATCAGCCCCAGCATTTT. This gives the protein CSVGNQPQHF.

The chain combines TRBV19 with TRBJ2-7; 8 nucleotides align to TRBD1. The CDR3 consists of 14 residues. The J segment lost 6 bases and the V segment lost 8 bases, leaving 12 bases of the junction unmatched. Germline-derived CDR1 and CDR2 are LNHDA and SQIVND (reference sequence). The CDR3 here is CASSDRGASREQYF. CDR3 bases: TGTGCCAGTTCCGACAGGGGCGCCTCTCGCGAGCAGTACTTC.